Below, 28 T cell receptor beta chains from the same sample are listed, as sequenced in a study of OX40 agonist ivuxolimab in advanced cancers. TCRdb keeps only in-frame clones here, not all; method: immunoSEQ multiplex PCR. The sample includes over 70,000 clones, nearly 90% of them seen just once. The material sequenced was CD4+ or CD8+ T cells sorted from blood, taken in a trial of the OX40 agonist ivuxolimab. The source of these receptors is an adult with an advanced solid tumor such as melanoma, head and neck, liver or kidney cancer.

The V and J genes are TRBV18 and TRBJ2-5, with 8 nucleotides matching TRBD2. The CDR3 contains 15 residues. CDR1 and CDR2 from the germline V gene are KGHSH and LQKENI. After removal of 0 bases from V and 1 base from J, the junction contained 1 base not matched to a gene. CDR3 bases: TGTGCCAGCTCACCACCGGGGACTAGCCAAGAGACCCAGTACTTC. Translated, it gives CASSPPGTSQETQYF.

This rearrangement joins TRBV14 to TRBJ2-3, with D perhaps TRBD1 or TRBD2 (5 bases each). Germline V gene lookup returns CDR1 SGHDN and CDR2 FVKESK. Trimming cost V 4 bases and J 4 bases, with 12 bases left between them. The CDR3 has 14 residues. The CDR3 sequence is CASSLRWGSDTQYF. CDR3 DNA: TGTGCCAGCAGCCTCAGATGGGGGTCAGATACGCAGTATTTT.

V usage is TRBV19 and J usage is TRBJ1-5; D not resolved. The ends were cut back, 6 bases at V and 1 base at J, with 16 bases in the middle. The CDR3 is 16 amino acids. Germline V gives CDR1 LNHDA, CDR2 SQIVND (reference sequence). DNA for the CDR3: TGTGCCAGTAGACTCGGGCGCAGTACGAGCAATCAGCCCCAGCATTTT. Translation gives CASRLGRSTSNQPQHF.

The DNA of the CDR3 is TGTGCCAGTAGTATTGGGAGGGTTGGGAACACTGAAGCTTTCTTT. It translates to CASSIGRVGNTEAFF. The J gene is TRBJ1-1, the V gene TRBV19; D is undetermined. CDR3 size: 15 residues. Germline V gene data show CDR1 as LNHDA and CDR2 as SQIVND (reference sequence). Trimming took off 3 bases at V and 1 base at J, with 12 bases between the two ends.

The chain links TRBV7-8 to TRBJ1-5, with D possibly TRBD1 on 5 matching bases. Germline CDR1 is SGHVS and CDR2 is FQNEAQ. The ends were cut back, 3 bases at V and 7 bases at J, with 13 bases in the middle. This CDR3 spans 14 amino acids. In DNA form, the CDR3 reads TGTGCCAGCAGCTTCGACAGAGGCGGGCAGCCCCAGCATTTT. Its translation is CASSFDRGGQPQHF.

This sequence joins TRBV5-1 and TRBJ1-2, with unresolved D. There are 14 residues in the CDR3. V gave up 4 bases and J gave up 0 bases, with 10 bases separating them. Germline lookup yields CDR1 SGHRS and CDR2 YFSETQ. The CDR3 DNA reads TGCGCCAGCAGCCCAGGCGAGTCTAACTATGGCTACACCTTC. Translated: CASSPGESNYGYTF.

The CDR3 loop reads CASRQAGGSEQFF. In nucleotides, the CDR3 is TGTGCCAGCAGACAAGCGGGGGGCTCAGAGCAGTTCTTC. J is TRBJ2-1 and V is TRBV7-3, with 9 bases lining up with TRBD2. From germline, CDR1 is SGHTA and CDR2 FQGTGA. The CDR3 is 13 amino acids. V lost 6 bases to trimming and J lost 10 bases; unmatched junction nucleotides: 7. Full variable domain (rest looked up from reference TRBV7-3 and TRBJ2-1): GAGVSQTPSNKVTEKGKYVELRCDPISGHTALYWYRQSLGQGPEFLIYFQGTGAADDSGLPNDRFFAVRPEGSVSTLKIQRTERGDSAVYLCASRQAGGSEQFFGPGTRLTVL.

This rearrangement joins TRBV5-6 to TRBJ1-6; TRBD1 is a possible D gene (5 bases). V was trimmed by 4 bases and J by 7 bases, leaving 12 bases between them. There are 14 residues in the CDR3. Germline values: CDR1 SGHDT, CDR2 YYEEEE. CDR3: CASSPAGRNSPLHF. CDR3 nucleotides: TGTGCCAGCAGCCCCGCGGGGCGGAATTCACCCCTCCACTTT.

J is TRBJ1-6 and V is TRBV19, with D uncertain. The CDR3 contains 13 residues. Trimming shortened V by 7 bases and J by 10 bases, and 14 bases separated the two germline ends. In germline, CDR1 is LNHDA, CDR2 SQIVND (reference sequence). CDR3 residues: CASNWKGFSPLHF. As DNA, the CDR3 is TGTGCCAGTAATTGGAAAGGTTTCTCACCCCTCCACTTT.

This clone was detected once. The chain couples TRBV18 to TRBJ2-1; TRBD2 aligns across 9 bases. Germline V gene data show CDR1 as KGHSH and CDR2 as LQKENI. V gave up 3 bases and J gave up 4 bases; unmatched junction bases: 13. The CDR3 has 18 residues. The CDR3 region is CASSPYADLAGTYNEQFF. The CDR3, as DNA: TGTGCCAGCTCACCCTACGCCGATCTAGCGGGGACTTACAATGAGCAGTTCTTC. Based on the CDR3 plus reference TRBV18 and TRBJ2-1, the full variable domain is NAGVMQNPRHLVRRRGQEARLRCSPMKGHSHVYWYRQLPEEGLKFMVYLQKENIIDESGMPKERFSAEFPKEGPSILRIQQVVRGDSAAYFCASSPYADLAGTYNEQFFGPGTRLTVL.

The chain carries TRBV7-8 and TRBJ2-7; D gene uncertain. V was trimmed by 5 bases and J by 2 bases, leaving 16 bases between them. The CDR3 length is 15 residues. The germline gives CDR1 SGHVS, CDR2 FQNEAQ. CDR3 coding DNA: TGTGCCAGCAGCCGAGTTTCTGGGTCGGCCTACGAGCAGTACTTC. It translates to CASSRVSGSAYEQYF.

The chain links TRBV5-6 to TRBJ1-2; a possible D gene is TRBD1 (6 bases). Germline V gives CDR1 SGHDT, CDR2 YYEEEE. CDR3 length: 15 residues. V was shortened by 2 bases and J by 7 bases, with 18 bases between the two germline ends. As DNA, the CDR3 is TGTGCCAGCAGCTTCCAGGGGATGTTAAAGGGTGGCTACACCTTC. It translates to CASSFQGMLKGGYTF.

The J gene is TRBJ1-1, the V gene TRBV4-3; D perhaps matches TRBD1 (6 bases). Germline lookup yields CDR1 LGHNA and CDR2 YSLEER. This CDR3 has 12 amino acids. Trimming stripped 1 base from V and 11 bases from J, with 11 bases between. CDR3 nucleotide sequence: TGCGCCAGCAGCCAAGTGAGGGGGGAGGCTTTCTTT. Its translation: CASSQVRGEAFF.

In this sample, this clone turned up once. CDR3 DNA: TGCGCCAGCAGCTTGAGGGGCCTCAGGGACAATGAGCAGTTCTTC. This translates into CASSLRGLRDNEQFF. This chain uses TRBV5-1 with TRBJ2-1; D might be TRBD1 (5 bases). Germline V gene lookup returns CDR1 SGHRS and CDR2 YFSETQ. This CDR3 comprises 15 residues. Trimming removed 1 base from V and 5 bases from J, with 13 bases in between. Together with reference TRBV5-1 and TRBJ2-1, the CDR3 gives the full variable domain: KAGVTQTPRYLIKTRGQQVTLSCSPISGHRSVSWYQQTPGQGLQFLFEYFSETQRNKGNFPGRFSGRQFSNSRSEMNVSTLELGDSALYLCASSLRGLRDNEQFFGPGTRLTVL.

The chain is built from TRBV29-1 and TRBJ1-1, with 7 bases aligning to TRBD1. The J segment lost 4 bases and the V segment lost 5 bases, leaving 10 bases of the junction unmatched. The germline gives CDR1 SQVTM, CDR2 ANQGSEA. This CDR3 region has 14 residues. As DNA, the CDR3 is TGCAGCGTTAGGGGAGGTAGGGGGCCCACTGAAGCTTTCTTT. This codes for CSVRGGRGPTEAFF.

The chain is built from TRBV13 and TRBJ1-2; 7 bases are a match to TRBD1. V dropped 5 bases and J dropped 6; count of bases not matched to a gene: 18. The CDR3 is 17 residues long. Germline CDR1 PRHDT, CDR2 FYEKMQ (reference sequence). CDR3 region: CASSPHHETGRNDGYTF. The DNA of the CDR3 is TGTGCCAGCAGCCCACACCACGAGACAGGGAGAAACGATGGCTACACCTTC.

This clone was seen just once. This sequence joins TRBV19 and TRBJ1-2; the D is unclear. The CDR3 spans 14 residues. Germline V gene data show CDR1 as LNHDA and CDR2 as SQIVND (reference sequence). V lost 3 bases, J lost 3 bases, and 11 bases lay in between. The CDR3 sequence: CASSIGSRDYGYTF. The CDR3, as DNA: TGTGCCAGTAGTATCGGCTCACGCGACTATGGCTACACCTTC.

This chain joins TRBV6-5 and TRBJ1-2, with D possibly matching TRBD1 (5 bases). The germline V gene has CDR1 MNHEY and CDR2 SVGAGI. CDR3 length equals 13 residues. V lost 3 bases, J lost 6 bases, and 11 bases lay in between. Here the CDR3 reads CASSYLQGDGYTF. CDR3 nucleotide sequence: TGTGCCAGCAGTTATCTCCAGGGTGATGGCTACACCTTC.

The CDR3 here is CASSYSGDAFF. The CDR3 DNA is TGTGCCAGCAGTTACTCCGGGGATGCTTTCTTT. The rearrangement links TRBV6-5 to TRBJ1-1; D is unresolved. The CDR3 is 11 amino acids. Germline lookup yields CDR1 MNHEY and CDR2 SVGAGI. V lost 0 bases and J lost 11, with 7 bases in between.

Only a few counts were recorded for this clone. V gene TRBV6-1 combines with J gene TRBJ1-5; TRBD1 matches at 7 bases. The CDR3 consists of 15 residues. The V gene's germline CDR1 is MNHNS and CDR2 SASEGT. The V gene end was trimmed by 6 bases and the J gene end by 1 base; junction bases not matched to a gene: 6. The CDR3 protein is CASSSGGVSNQPQHF. The DNA of the CDR3 is TGTGCCAGCAGCTCAGGGGGTGTAAGCAATCAGCCCCAGCATTTT.

J is TRBJ1-5 and V is TRBV2, with 7 bases matching TRBD1. The CDR3 contains 15 residues. J gave up 3 bases and V 3 bases, and 5 bases lay outside the gene matches. The V gene's germline CDR1 is SNHLY and CDR2 FYNNEI. CDR3 residues: CASSESGGSNQPQHF. The DNA for the CDR3 is TGTGCCAGCAGTGAGTCAGGGGGATCCAATCAGCCCCAGCATTTT.

The J gene is TRBJ2-5, the V gene TRBV14; 10 positions match TRBD1. The closer fit of TRBJ2-7 to the DNA end suggests the J call may be wrong. Per the germline V gene, CDR1 is SGHDN and CDR2 is FVKESK. The CDR3 contains 15 residues. The CDR3 is CASSRHGTGVYEQYF. The CDR3 DNA reads as TGTGCCAGCAGCCGCCACGGGACAGGGGTCTACGAGCAGTACTTC.

A few counts support this clone. The chain combines TRBV18 with TRBJ2-7; tentatively, D is TRBD2 (6 bases). The CDR3 has 13 residues. V lost 4 bases to trimming and J lost 3 bases, with 10 bases between them. The V gene's germline CDR1 is KGHSH and CDR2 LQKENI. CDR3 bases: TGTGCCAGCTCACAGGGACTTGACTACGAGCAGTACTTC. It yields the protein CASSQGLDYEQYF.

The V call is TRBV7-2, the J call TRBJ2-2; no clear D. Between the trimmed V and J ends, which lost 7 bases and 5 bases, there was a span of 5 bases. Germline loops: CDR1 SGHTA, CDR2 FQGNSA. This CDR3 comprises 11 residues. The CDR3 sequence: CASIETGELFF. DNA of the CDR3: TGTGCCAGCATCGAGACCGGGGAGCTGTTTTTT. The whole variable domain, remainder taken from reference TRBV7-2 and TRBJ2-2, is GAGVSQSPSNKVTEKGKDVELRCDPISGHTALYWYRQSLGQGLEFLIYFQGNSAPDKSGLPSDRFSAERTGGSVSTLTIQRTQQEDSAVYLCASIETGELFFGEGSRLTVL.

The chain has TRBV9 and TRBJ1-2; TRBD1 aligns across 10 bases. There are 16 residues in the CDR3. J lost 5 bases, V lost 0 bases, and 7 bases had no gene match. Germline V gene lookup returns CDR1 SGDLS and CDR2 YYNGEE. CDR3 amino acids: CASSVATGQGNYGYTF. The CDR3 DNA follows: TGTGCCAGCAGCGTAGCGACGGGACAGGGGAATTATGGCTACACCTTC.

This rearrangement joins TRBV15 to TRBJ2-3; D assignment may be TRBD1 or TRBD2 (5 bases each). CDR3 length: 16 amino acids. Germline V lookup: CDR1 LNHNV, CDR2 YYDKDF (reference sequence). V lost 5 bases to trimming and J lost 2 bases, with 17 bases between them. CDR3 nucleotides: TGTGCCACCAGCTGGGAGTGGGACCCCCTCACAGATACGCAGTATTTT. It is translated as CATSWEWDPLTDTQYF.

The rearrangement joins TRBV19 to TRBJ2-2; 8 bases are a match to TRBD2. With 2 bases clipped from V and 4 bases from J, the junction kept 0 bases outside the gene matches. The CDR3 extends over 14 amino acids. Germline V gene data show CDR1 as LNHDA and CDR2 as SQIVND (reference sequence). The CDR3 DNA sequence: TGTGCCAGTAGTATAAGCGGGGGCACCGGGGAGCTGTTTTTT. Amino acid sequence: CASSISGGTGELFF.

The chain combines TRBV2 with TRBJ2-1, with 7 bases aligning to TRBD2. Per germline, CDR1 SNHLY and CDR2 FYNNEI. V lost 6 bases to trimming and J lost 8 bases; unmatched junction nucleotides: 13. CDR3 length: 15 amino acids. The CDR3 DNA reads as TGTGCCAGCAGGCCACTAGCGCCTGCCGCCGATGAGCAGTTCTTC. Its protein is CASRPLAPAADEQFF. The whole variable domain, remainder taken from reference TRBV2 and TRBJ2-1, is EPEVTQTPSHQVTQMGQEVILRCVPISNHLYFYWYRQILGQKVEFLVSFYNNEISEKSEIFDDQFSVERPDGSNFTLKIRSTKLEDSAMYFCASRPLAPAADEQFFGPGTRLTVL.